This T cell receptor (beta chain) was captured by sequencing in a study of blood T cells in healthy people across ages. Study conclusions and caveats: The recorded TCR beta diversity per million T cells decreased in a roughly linear manner with age.

Each individual donor underwent a draw of 8.5 to 10 milliliters of peripheral blood. Concerning this clonotype itself: Antigen specificity is unknown.

Deletions cut 6 bases from V and 0 bases from J, with 12 bases between. This CDR3 has 15 amino acids. CDR1 is MNHEY and CDR2 is SVGAGI in the germline V gene. With a J-beta primer mix and a sample-barcoded 5' primer, a second PCR ran about 7 to 12 cycles. With 12 random nucleotides, a template-switch adaptor tagged each individual cDNA molecule. MiXCR, run by TCRdb on the 5' RACE reads, gives a single entry per CDR3 protein. Of approximately 1.5 million distinct CDR3 sequences detected, roughly 32% appear once; the ten largest clones hold 11%. This TCR was recovered from a woman in her thirties in good health. The chain employs TRBV6-5 and TRBJ2-1, with D uncertain. The source material was blood. The chain's CDR3 is CASRETTSSYNEQFF. DNA of the CDR3: TGTGCCAGCAGGGAAACTACCAGCTCCTACAATGAGCAGTTCTTC.